This T cell receptor beta chain was captured by sequencing in a study of blood T cell repertoires in COVID-19 (dated by TCRdb to 2018 to 2021). With respect to the entire study: The collaborator samples originated in the United States, Italy and Spain and spanned the acute and convalescent phases of COVID-19. The repertoires were released in a freely available public database meant as a resource for research on the immune response to SARS-CoV-2. Sample metadata almost always included a de-identified subject ID, COVID-19 status, age in years and sex. The material from the prospective study consisted of cDNA or gDNA derived from T cells, B-cell-depleted T cells, or PBMCs. Samples came from the ongoing ImmuneRACE study (first 160 participants) plus 1,254 subjects from 6 global collaborators. Where available, HLA class I and class II types were obtained from metadata supplied by the sample provider rather than from assay-based typing. Deeply sampled blood TCRbeta repertoires from subjects exposed to, actively infected with, or recovered from COVID-19 were included in the dataset.

Overall study outcomes, separate from this receptor: The amount of clinical and demographic metadata varied by source and participant and was provided uncurated.

The immunoSEQ Assay, a bias-controlled multiplex PCR, was used to amplify TCRbeta CDR3 regions from genomic DNA. Under the source paper's analysis protocol: The number of nucleated cells in each sample was estimated from the amplification of reference gene primers within the assay. To quantify the absolute abundance of each unique TCRbeta CDR3 rearrangement, sequence reads were collapsed and filtered. For each sample, productive Simpson clonality was calculated by taking the square root of Simpson's diversity index across productive rearrangements. TCRdb took over this immuneACCESS table, retaining in-frame rearrangements with V and J assigned. Such tables are incomplete; in checked studies, under half of the missing clones stem from an unresolved V gene, and the remainder is unexplained. D and trimming were read from the DNA, whereas the V and J calls and clone size are those reported in that table. Across this sample there are some 70,000 clones, with more than 90% seen only once. The ten largest clones capture roughly 13% of the sample.

This clone was counted only a few times. Its recognized antigen is unknown. Within one base of it there is no much larger clone, and no base qualities were kept. Whole blood was collected in K2EDTA tubes by collaborating institutions according to the institutions' own protocols. For TCRbeta analysis, collaborators shipped samples in one of three forms: frozen whole blood, isolated PBMCs, or DNA extracted from either of those sample types. The germline V gene provides CDR1 ENHRY and CDR2 SYGVKD. The CDR3 has 14 amino acids, counting the end cysteine and phenylalanine. Left in the record is the CDR3 DNA by itself, 42 bases read in frame from the first base. After removal of 4 bases from V and 5 bases from J, the junction retains 3 bases not matched to a gene.

The specimen was peripheral blood. The sequence joins TRBV10-3 to TRBJ2-2; 8 bases in the junction line up with TRBD2. This TCR derives from a human donor with active COVID-19. The donor label of this sample is uncertain. CDR3 reads: CAISAGLVTGELFF. The sequenced DNA: TGTGCCATCAGTGCGGGACTAGTTACCGGGGAGCTGTTTTTT.